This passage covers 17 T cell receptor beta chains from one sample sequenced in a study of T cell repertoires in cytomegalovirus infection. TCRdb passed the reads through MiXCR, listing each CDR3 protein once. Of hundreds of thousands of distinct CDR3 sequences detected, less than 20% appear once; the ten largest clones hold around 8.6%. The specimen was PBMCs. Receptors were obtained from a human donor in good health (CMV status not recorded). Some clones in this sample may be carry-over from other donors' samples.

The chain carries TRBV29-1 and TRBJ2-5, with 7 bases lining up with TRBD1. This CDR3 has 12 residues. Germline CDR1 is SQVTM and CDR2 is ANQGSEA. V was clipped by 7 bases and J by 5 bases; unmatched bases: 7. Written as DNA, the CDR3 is TGCAGCGGTCTGGGACAGACGGAGACCCAGTACTTC. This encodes CSGLGQTETQYF.

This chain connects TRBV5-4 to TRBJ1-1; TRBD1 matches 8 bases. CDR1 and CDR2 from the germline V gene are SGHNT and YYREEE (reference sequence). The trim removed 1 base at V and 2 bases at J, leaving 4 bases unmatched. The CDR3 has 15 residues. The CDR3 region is CASSLQGAPNTEAFF. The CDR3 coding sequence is TGTGCCAGCAGCTTGCAGGGGGCCCCCAACACTGAAGCTTTCTTT. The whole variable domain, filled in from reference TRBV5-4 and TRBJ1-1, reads ETGVTQSPTHLIKTRGQQVTLRCSSQSGHNTVSWYQQALGQGPQFIFQYYREEENGRGNFPPRFSGLQFPNYSSELNVNALELDDSALYLCASSLQGAPNTEAFFGQGTRLTVV.

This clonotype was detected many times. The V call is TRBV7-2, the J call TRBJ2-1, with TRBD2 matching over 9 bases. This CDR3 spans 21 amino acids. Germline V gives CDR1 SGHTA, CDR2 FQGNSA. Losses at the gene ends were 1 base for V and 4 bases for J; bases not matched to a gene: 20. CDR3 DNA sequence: TGTGCCAGCAGCTTAGGATCCCCCGACTACTTAGCGGGAGTGAGATACAATGAGCAGTTCTTC. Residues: CASSLGSPDYLAGVRYNEQFF.

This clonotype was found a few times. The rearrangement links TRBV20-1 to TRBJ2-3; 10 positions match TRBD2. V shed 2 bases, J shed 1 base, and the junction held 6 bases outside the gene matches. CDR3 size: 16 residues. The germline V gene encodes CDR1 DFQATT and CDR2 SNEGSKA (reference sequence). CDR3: CSARTSGEAGTDTQYF. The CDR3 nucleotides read TGCAGTGCTAGAACTAGCGGGGAGGCCGGCACAGATACGCAGTATTTT.

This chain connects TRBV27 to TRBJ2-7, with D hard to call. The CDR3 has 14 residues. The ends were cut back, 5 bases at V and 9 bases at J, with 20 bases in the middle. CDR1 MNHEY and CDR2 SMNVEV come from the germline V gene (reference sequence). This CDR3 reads CASSPHRASGGQYF. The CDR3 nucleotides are TGTGCCAGCAGTCCCCACCGGGCCTCGGGCGGGCAGTACTTC.

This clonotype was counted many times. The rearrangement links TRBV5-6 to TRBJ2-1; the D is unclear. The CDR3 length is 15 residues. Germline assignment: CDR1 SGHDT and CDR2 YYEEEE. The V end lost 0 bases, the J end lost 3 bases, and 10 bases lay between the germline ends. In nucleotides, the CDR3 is TGTGCCAGCAGCTTGGCCTTGGGGAACTACAATGAGCAGTTCTTC. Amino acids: CASSLALGNYNEQFF. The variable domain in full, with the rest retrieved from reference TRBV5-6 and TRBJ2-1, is DAGVTQSPTHLIKTRGQQVTLRCSPKSGHDTVSWYQQALGQGPQFIFQYYEEEERQRGNFPDRFSGHQFPNYSSELNVNALLLGDSALYLCASSLALGNYNEQFFGPGTRLTVL.

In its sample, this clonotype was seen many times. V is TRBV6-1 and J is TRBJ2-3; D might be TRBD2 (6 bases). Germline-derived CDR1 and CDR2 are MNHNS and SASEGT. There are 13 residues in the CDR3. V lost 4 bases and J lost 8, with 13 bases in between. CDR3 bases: TGTGCCAGCAGTGCCATAGTGGGGGGTACGCAGTATTTT. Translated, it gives CASSAIVGGTQYF.

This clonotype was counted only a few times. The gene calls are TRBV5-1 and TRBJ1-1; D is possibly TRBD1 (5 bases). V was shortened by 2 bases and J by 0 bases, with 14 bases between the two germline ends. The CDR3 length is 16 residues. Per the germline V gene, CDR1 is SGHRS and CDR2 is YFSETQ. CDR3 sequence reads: CASSFHGGTMNTEAFF. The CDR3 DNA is TGCGCCAGCAGCTTTCACGGGGGAACGATGAACACTGAAGCTTTCTTT.

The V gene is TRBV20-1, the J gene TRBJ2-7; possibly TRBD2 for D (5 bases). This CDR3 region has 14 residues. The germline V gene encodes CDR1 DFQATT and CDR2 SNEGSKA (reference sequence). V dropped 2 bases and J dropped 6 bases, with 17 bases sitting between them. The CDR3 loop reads CSARPETISSEQYF. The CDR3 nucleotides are TGCAGTGCTAGACCTGAGACTATTTCCAGCGAGCAGTACTTC.

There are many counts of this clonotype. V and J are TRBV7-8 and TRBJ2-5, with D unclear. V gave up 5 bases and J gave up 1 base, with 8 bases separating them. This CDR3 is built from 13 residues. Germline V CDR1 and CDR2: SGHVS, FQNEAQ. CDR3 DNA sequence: TGTGCCAGCAGCCCGAGCATCCAAGAGACCCAGTACTTC. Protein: CASSPSIQETQYF.

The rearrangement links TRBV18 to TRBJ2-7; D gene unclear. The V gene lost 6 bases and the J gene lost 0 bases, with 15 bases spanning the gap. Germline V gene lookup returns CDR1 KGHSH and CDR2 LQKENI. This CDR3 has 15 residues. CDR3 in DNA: TGTGCCAGCTCCCTTGGGCAGGAAAGCTCCTACGAGCAGTACTTC. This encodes CASSLGQESSYEQYF.

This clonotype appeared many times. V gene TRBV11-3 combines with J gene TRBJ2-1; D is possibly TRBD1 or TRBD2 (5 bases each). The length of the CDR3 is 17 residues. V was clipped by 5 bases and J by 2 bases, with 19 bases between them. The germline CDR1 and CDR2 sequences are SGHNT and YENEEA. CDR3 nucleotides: TGTGCCAGCAGCCCGAGCACCGGGACGGTCCCCTACAATGAGCAGTTCTTC. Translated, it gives CASSPSTGTVPYNEQFF.

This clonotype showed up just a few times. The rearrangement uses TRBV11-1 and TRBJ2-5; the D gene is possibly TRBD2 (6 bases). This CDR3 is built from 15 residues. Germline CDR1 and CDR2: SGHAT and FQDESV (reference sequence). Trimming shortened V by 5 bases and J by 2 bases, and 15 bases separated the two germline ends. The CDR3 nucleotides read TGTGCCAGCAGCAGTACCGGGACTGGACAAGAGACCCAGTACTTC. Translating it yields CASSSTGTGQETQYF.

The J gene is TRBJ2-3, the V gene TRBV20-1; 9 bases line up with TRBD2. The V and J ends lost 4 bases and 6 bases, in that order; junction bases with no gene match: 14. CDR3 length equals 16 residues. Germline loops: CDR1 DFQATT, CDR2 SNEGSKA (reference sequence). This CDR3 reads CSATPVSGGPGDTQYF. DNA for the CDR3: TGCAGTGCTACCCCGGTCAGCGGGGGGCCAGGGGATACGCAGTATTTT.

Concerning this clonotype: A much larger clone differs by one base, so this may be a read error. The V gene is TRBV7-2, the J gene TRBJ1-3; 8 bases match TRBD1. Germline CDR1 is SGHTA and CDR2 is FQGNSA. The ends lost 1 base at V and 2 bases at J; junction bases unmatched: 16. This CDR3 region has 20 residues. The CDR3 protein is CTSSLVGSEQGGWAGNTIYF. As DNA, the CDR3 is TGTACCAGCAGCTTAGTCGGGTCAGAACAGGGGGGTTGGGCTGGAAACACCATATATTTT.

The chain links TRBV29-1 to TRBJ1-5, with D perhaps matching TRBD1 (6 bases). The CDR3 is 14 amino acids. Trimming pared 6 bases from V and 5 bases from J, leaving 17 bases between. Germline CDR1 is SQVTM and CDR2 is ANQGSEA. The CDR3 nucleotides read TGCAGCGTCCGAGGGGGGGGCGAGGATCAGCCCCAGCATTTT. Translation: CSVRGGGEDQPQHF.

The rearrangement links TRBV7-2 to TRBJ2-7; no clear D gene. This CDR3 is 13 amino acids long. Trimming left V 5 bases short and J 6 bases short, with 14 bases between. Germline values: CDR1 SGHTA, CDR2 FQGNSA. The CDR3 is CASSPNGLAEQYF. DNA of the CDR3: TGTGCCAGCAGCCCAAACGGGCTTGCCGAGCAGTACTTC.